The next 22 T cell receptor beta chains were all read from a single sample in a study of OX40 agonist ivuxolimab in advanced cancers. The assay was immunoSEQ multiplex PCR, and TCRdb's table has in-frame clones only and misses some. The data contain approximately 70,000 clones, 86% of them singletons. Specimen: CD4+ or CD8+ T cells sorted from blood, collected in a trial of the OX40 agonist ivuxolimab. All receptors derive from an adult with an advanced solid tumor such as melanoma, head and neck, liver or kidney cancer.

This clone appeared many times. The V gene is TRBV19, the J gene TRBJ1-5, with TRBD1 matching over 8 bases. Germline trimming cut 6 bases from V and 2 bases from J; bases unmatched to any gene: 0. Germline V gene sequence: CDR1 LNHDA, CDR2 SQIVND (reference sequence). CDR3 size: 13 residues. The CDR3 sequence: CASRTGGNQPQHF. The DNA for the CDR3 is TGTGCCAGTAGGACAGGGGGCAATCAGCCCCAGCATTTT.

The V gene is TRBV18, the J gene TRBJ2-3; 8 nucleotides match TRBD1. The CDR3 totals 14 residues. Germline CDR1 reads KGHSH; CDR2 reads LQKENI. The V and J ends lost 3 bases and 3 bases, in that order; junction bases with no gene match: 2. CDR3 region: CASSPTGATDTQYF. Written as DNA, the CDR3 is TGTGCCAGCTCACCGACAGGGGCGACAGATACGCAGTATTTT.

This clone was observed a few times. The chain has TRBV19 and TRBJ1-2; a weak D match, TRBD1 (5 bases). The CDR3 length is 12 residues. The germline V gene has CDR1 LNHDA and CDR2 SQIVND (reference sequence). V was shortened by 8 bases and J by 4 bases, with 11 bases between the two germline ends. CDR3 nucleotides: TGTGCCAGTGTTGGACAAGGCTATGGCTACACCTTC. Encoded protein: CASVGQGYGYTF.

V is TRBV19 and J is TRBJ1-4, with a possible D match to TRBD1 (6 bases). Germline CDR1 and CDR2: LNHDA and SQIVND (reference sequence). V was shortened by 5 bases and J by 7 bases, with 11 bases between the two germline ends. The CDR3 totals 13 residues. This chain's CDR3 is CASSWGQSEKLFF. The CDR3 DNA reads TGTGCCAGTAGTTGGGGGCAGTCTGAAAAACTGTTTTTT.

The chain carries TRBV6-6 and TRBJ1-2, with 9 bases that match TRBD1. The CDR3 is made up of 14 amino acids. The germline gives CDR1 MNHNY, CDR2 SVGAGI (reference sequence). Unmatched junction bases numbered 5, after V lost 6 bases and J lost 3 bases. Here the CDR3 reads CASRGTGRDYGYTF. CDR3 nucleotides: TGTGCCAGCAGAGGGACAGGGAGAGACTATGGCTACACCTTC.

The chain employs TRBV5-1 and TRBJ2-1; 14 positions agree with TRBD2. V was pared by 4 bases and J by 5 bases, with 2 bases of the junction left unmatched. CDR3 length: 15 amino acids. Germline V gene lookup returns CDR1 SGHRS and CDR2 YFSETQ. The CDR3 loop is CASSPTSGGDNEQFF. Written as DNA, the CDR3 is TGCGCCAGCAGCCCGACTAGCGGGGGGGACAATGAGCAGTTCTTC.

This clone was seen a single time. The rearrangement joins TRBV5-1 to TRBJ1-6, with D tentatively TRBD1 (6 bases). Germline V lookup: CDR1 SGHRS, CDR2 YFSETQ. The CDR3 extends over 16 amino acids. V was clipped by 4 bases and J by 7 bases, with 18 bases between them. The CDR3 DNA follows: TGCGCCAGCAGCCAGAGCCGGGACGACAGGAATTCACCCCTCCACTTT. Translating it yields CASSQSRDDRNSPLHF.

V is TRBV19 and J is TRBJ2-4, with D tentatively TRBD1 (5 bases). V was cut by 5 bases and J by 6 bases, with 11 bases left in between. CDR3 length: 13 residues. Germline CDR1 LNHDA, CDR2 SQIVND (reference sequence). The CDR3 loop reads CASSEQVGNIQYF. The CDR3 DNA is TGTGCCAGTAGTGAACAGGTCGGAAACATTCAGTACTTC. Complete variable domain (other parts from reference TRBV19 and TRBJ2-4): DGGITQSPKYLFRKEGQNVTLSCEQNLNHDAMYWYRQDPGQGLRLIYYSQIVNDFQKGDIAEGYSVSREKKESFPLTVTSAQKNPTAFYLCASSEQVGNIQYFGAGTRLSVL.

The rearrangement joins TRBV11-3 to TRBJ2-5; 8 nucleotides agree with TRBD1. The CDR3 is made up of 14 amino acids. The trim removed 5 bases at V and 2 bases at J, leaving 4 bases unmatched. Germline assignment: CDR1 SGHNT and CDR2 YENEEA. CDR3 in DNA: TGTGCCAGCAGCCCCAGGACAGGGCAAGAGACCCAGTACTTC. Amino acids: CASSPRTGQETQYF.

The chain joins TRBV11-2 to TRBJ2-7; 9 bases are shared with TRBD2. The CDR3 is 14 amino acids. Germline-derived CDR1 and CDR2 are SGHAT and FQNNGV. V was pared by 5 bases and J by 5 bases, with 7 bases of the junction left unmatched. CDR3 nucleotides: TGTGCCAGCAGCCCTCTAGCGGGAAGGGACGAGCAGTACTTC. This gives the protein CASSPLAGRDEQYF.

The chain uses TRBV30 and TRBJ2-1, with TRBD1 matching over 7 bases. V dropped 7 bases and J dropped 0; count of bases not matched to a gene: 9. The CDR3 runs to 15 residues. Germline CDR1 is GTSNPN and CDR2 is SVGIG (reference sequence). The CDR3 loop reads CASQSSGGSYNEQFF. Written as DNA, the CDR3 is TGTGCCTCCCAGTCCTCAGGGGGCTCCTACAATGAGCAGTTCTTC.

The rearrangement joins TRBV10-3 to TRBJ1-1, with TRBD1 matching 7 bases. This CDR3 region has 13 residues. Germline V lookup: CDR1 ENHRY, CDR2 SYGVKD. Trimming took 7 bases from V and 7 from J; bases not matched to a gene: 9. CDR3 residues: CAITKEGAGEAFF. DNA for the CDR3: TGTGCCATCACCAAAGAGGGGGCGGGTGAAGCTTTCTTT.

The chain is built from TRBV12-2 and TRBJ2-5; the DNA was not compared with TRBD1, the D call given in the table. TRBV12-2 is a documented pseudogene. CDR3 length: 16 amino acids. CDR3 DNA: TGTGCCAGCAGCTACCGGGACAGGGCGACCGAGGAGACCCAGTACTTC. It specifies CASSYRDRATEETQYF.

The genes are TRBV7-2 and TRBJ1-3, with TRBD1 as a possible D gene (6 bases). CDR3 size: 17 residues. Trimming removed 2 bases at V and 2 bases at J, with 16 bases between. Looked up from germline, CDR1 is SGHTA and CDR2 is FQGNSA. CDR3 residues: CASSLRPGTSPGNTIYF. CDR3 nucleotides: TGTGCCAGCAGCTTAAGGCCAGGGACAAGCCCTGGAAACACCATATATTTT. Full variable domain (rest looked up from reference TRBV7-2 and TRBJ1-3): GAGVSQSPSNKVTEKGKDVELRCDPISGHTALYWYRQSLGQGLEFLIYFQGNSAPDKSGLPSDRFSAERTGGSVSTLTIQRTQQEDSAVYLCASSLRPGTSPGNTIYFGEGSWLTVV.

This clone came up a few times. This sequence joins TRBV11-3 and TRBJ2-1; D unclear. The V and J ends lost 4 bases and 8 bases respectively, with 15 bases between them. This CDR3 contains 14 residues. Germline V gene data show CDR1 as SGHNT and CDR2 as YENEEA. CDR3 region: CASSYHTLADEQFF. In nucleotides, the CDR3 is TGTGCCAGCAGCTACCATACCTTAGCAGATGAGCAGTTCTTC.

The chain combines TRBV10-1 with TRBJ1-4; D unclear. The V end lost 0 bases, the J end lost 8 bases, and 10 bases lay between the germline ends. Per germline, CDR1 WNHNN and CDR2 SYGVQD (reference sequence). The CDR3 consists of 14 residues. CDR3 protein: CASSESQAREKLFF. The CDR3, as DNA: TGCGCCAGCAGTGAGTCCCAGGCTAGAGAAAAACTGTTTTTT.

This CDR3 reads CAIPSGGELFF. The CDR3 DNA reads TGTGCCATACCGTCCGGAGGGGAGCTGTTTTTT. This chain connects TRBV6-6 to TRBJ2-2; D not resolved. Trimming left V 10 bases short and J 8 bases short, with 11 bases between. Germline V lookup: CDR1 MNHNY, CDR2 SVGAGI (reference sequence). The CDR3 is 11 amino acids.

This chain joins TRBV6-5 and TRBJ2-5, with D possibly being TRBD1 (6 bases). V dropped 0 bases and J dropped 4 bases, with 12 bases sitting between them. The germline V gene encodes CDR1 MNHEY and CDR2 SVGAGI. The CDR3 has 15 amino acids. CDR3 in amino acids: CASSYSLDRRETQYF. The CDR3 bases are TGTGCCAGCAGTTACTCCCTGGACAGACGAGAGACCCAGTACTTC.

This clone came up a few times. The chain combines TRBV18 with TRBJ2-7, with D tentatively TRBD2 (5 bases). Looked up from germline, CDR1 is KGHSH and CDR2 is LQKENI. The CDR3 spans 11 residues. V gave up 4 bases and J gave up 4 bases, with 5 bases separating them. CDR3 region: CASSRGYEQYF. DNA for the CDR3: TGTGCCAGCTCACGAGGGTACGAGCAGTACTTC.

In its sample, this clone was seen once. This chain connects TRBV21-1 to TRBJ2-7; the D segment call TRBD2 is taken from the table without a DNA check. TRBV21-1 represents a pseudogene. The CDR3 runs to 16 residues. CDR3 residues: CASRAKLATVLDEQYF. CDR3 coding DNA: TGTGCCAGCAGAGCTAAGCTAGCTACCGTGTTAGACGAGCAGTACTTC.

The genes are TRBV7-9 and TRBJ2-5; TRBD1 might be the D (5 bases). The CDR3 sequence is 14 residues long. Looked up from germline, CDR1 is SEHNR and CDR2 is FQNEAQ (reference sequence). The germline V and J ends were trimmed by 6 bases and 4 bases, with 15 bases remaining between them. CDR3 in amino acids: CASRQDRGVETQYF. The CDR3 coding sequence is TGTGCCAGCAGACAGGACCGAGGTGTAGAGACCCAGTACTTC.

The chain is built from TRBV19 and TRBJ2-5; the match to TRBD1 covers 9 bases. J was trimmed by 2 bases and V by 3 bases; bases with no gene match: 7. CDR3 length equals 16 residues. From germline, CDR1 is LNHDA and CDR2 SQIVND (reference sequence). This CDR3 reads CASSIDWDRAQETQYF. CDR3 sequence (DNA): TGTGCCAGTAGTATTGATTGGGACAGGGCACAAGAGACCCAGTACTTC.